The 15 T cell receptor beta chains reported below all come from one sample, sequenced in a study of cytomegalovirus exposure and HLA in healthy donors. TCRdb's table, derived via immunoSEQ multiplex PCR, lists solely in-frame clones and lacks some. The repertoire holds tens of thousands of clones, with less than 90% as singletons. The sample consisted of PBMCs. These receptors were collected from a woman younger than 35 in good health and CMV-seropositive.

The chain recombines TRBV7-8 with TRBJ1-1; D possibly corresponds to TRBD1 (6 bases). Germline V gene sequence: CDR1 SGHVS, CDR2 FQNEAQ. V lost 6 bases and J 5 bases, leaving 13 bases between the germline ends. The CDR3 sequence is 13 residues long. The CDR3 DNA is TGTGCCAGCAGGCCACAGGGAAGGACTGAAGCTTTCTTT. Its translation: CASRPQGRTEAFF.

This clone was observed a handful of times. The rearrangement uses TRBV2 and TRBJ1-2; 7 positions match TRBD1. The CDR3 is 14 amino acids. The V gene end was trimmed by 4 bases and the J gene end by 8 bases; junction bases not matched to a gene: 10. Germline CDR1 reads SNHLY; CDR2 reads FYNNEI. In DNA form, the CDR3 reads TGTGCCAGCAGTGGTGACAGGGCGGCTCCGGGCTACACCTTC. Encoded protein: CASSGDRAAPGYTF.

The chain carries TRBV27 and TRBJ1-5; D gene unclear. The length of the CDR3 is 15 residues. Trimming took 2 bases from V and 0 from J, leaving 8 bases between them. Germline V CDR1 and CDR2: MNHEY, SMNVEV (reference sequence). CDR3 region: CASSLVGDSNQPQHF. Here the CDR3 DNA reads TGTGCCAGCAGTTTAGTGGGCGATAGCAATCAGCCCCAGCATTTT.

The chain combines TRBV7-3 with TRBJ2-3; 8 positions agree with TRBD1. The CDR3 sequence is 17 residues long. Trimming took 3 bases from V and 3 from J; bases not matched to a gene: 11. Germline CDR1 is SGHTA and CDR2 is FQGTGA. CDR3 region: CASSFDRGAVATDTQYF. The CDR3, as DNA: TGTGCCAGCAGCTTCGACAGGGGCGCCGTAGCAACAGATACGCAGTATTTT. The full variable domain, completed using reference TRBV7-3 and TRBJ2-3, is GAGVSQTPSNKVTEKGKYVELRCDPISGHTALYWYRQSLGQGPEFLIYFQGTGAADDSGLPNDRFFAVRPEGSVSTLKIQRTERGDSAVYLCASSFDRGAVATDTQYFGPGTRLTVL.

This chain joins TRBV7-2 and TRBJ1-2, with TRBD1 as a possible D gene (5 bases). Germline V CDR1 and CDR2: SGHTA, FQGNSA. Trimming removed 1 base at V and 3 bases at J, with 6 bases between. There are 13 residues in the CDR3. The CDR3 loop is CASSLEQDYGYTF. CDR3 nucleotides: TGTGCCAGCAGCTTAGAACAGGACTATGGCTACACCTTC.

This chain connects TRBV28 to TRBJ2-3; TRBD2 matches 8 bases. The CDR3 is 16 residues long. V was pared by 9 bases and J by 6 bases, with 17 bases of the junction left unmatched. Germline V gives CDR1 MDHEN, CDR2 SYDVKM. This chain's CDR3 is CASTQAERGPRDTQYF. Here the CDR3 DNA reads TGTGCCAGTACTCAAGCCGAGCGGGGGCCGCGGGATACGCAGTATTTT.

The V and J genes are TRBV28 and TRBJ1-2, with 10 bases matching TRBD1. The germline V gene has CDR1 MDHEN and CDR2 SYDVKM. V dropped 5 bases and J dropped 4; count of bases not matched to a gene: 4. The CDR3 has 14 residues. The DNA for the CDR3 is TGTGCCAGCAGTGGGACAGGGGACAGCTATGGCTACACCTTC. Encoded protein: CASSGTGDSYGYTF.

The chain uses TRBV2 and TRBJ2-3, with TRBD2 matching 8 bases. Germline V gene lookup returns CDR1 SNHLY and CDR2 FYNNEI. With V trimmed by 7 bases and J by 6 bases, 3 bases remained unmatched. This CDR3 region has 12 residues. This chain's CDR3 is CASIRLADTQYF. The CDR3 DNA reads TGTGCCAGCATCCGACTAGCGGATACGCAGTATTTT. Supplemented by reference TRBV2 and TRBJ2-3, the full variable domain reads EPEVTQTPSHQVTQMGQEVILRCVPISNHLYFYWYRQILGQKVEFLVSFYNNEISEKSEIFDDQFSVERPDGSNFTLKIRSTKLEDSAMYFCASIRLADTQYFGPGTRLTVL.

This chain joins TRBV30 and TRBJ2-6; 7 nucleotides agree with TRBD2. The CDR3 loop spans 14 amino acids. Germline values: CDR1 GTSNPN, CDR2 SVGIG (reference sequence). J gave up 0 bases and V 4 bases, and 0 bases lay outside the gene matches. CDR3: CAWKRDSGANVLTF. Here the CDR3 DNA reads TGTGCCTGGAAGCGGGACTCTGGGGCCAACGTCCTGACTTTC.

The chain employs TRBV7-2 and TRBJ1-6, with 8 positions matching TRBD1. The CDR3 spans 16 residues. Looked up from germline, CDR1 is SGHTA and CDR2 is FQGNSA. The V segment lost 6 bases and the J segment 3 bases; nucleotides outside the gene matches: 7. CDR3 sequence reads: CASRQGGGVYNSPLHF. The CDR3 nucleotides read TGTGCCAGCAGACAGGGGGGGGGCGTCTATAATTCACCCCTCCACTTT.

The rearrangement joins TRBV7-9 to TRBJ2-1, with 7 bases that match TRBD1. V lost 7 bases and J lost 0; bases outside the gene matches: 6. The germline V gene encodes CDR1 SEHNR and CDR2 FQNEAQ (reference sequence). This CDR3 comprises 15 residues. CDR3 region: CASMSRGTSYNEQFF. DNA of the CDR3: TGTGCCAGCATGTCCAGGGGGACCTCCTACAATGAGCAGTTCTTC.

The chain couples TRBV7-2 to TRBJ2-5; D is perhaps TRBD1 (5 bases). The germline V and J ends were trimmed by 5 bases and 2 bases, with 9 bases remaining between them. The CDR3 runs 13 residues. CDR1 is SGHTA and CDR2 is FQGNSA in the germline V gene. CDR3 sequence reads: CASSRRTQETQYF. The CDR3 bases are TGTGCCAGCAGCCGCCGGACACAAGAGACCCAGTACTTC.

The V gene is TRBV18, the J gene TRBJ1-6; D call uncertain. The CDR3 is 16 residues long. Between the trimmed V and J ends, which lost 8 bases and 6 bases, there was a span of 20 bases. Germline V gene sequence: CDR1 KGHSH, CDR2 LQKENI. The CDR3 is CASRPQVTDPNSPLHF. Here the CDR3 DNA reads TGTGCCAGCCGACCCCAGGTAACAGACCCTAATTCACCCCTCCACTTT. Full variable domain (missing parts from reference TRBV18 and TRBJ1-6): NAGVMQNPRHLVRRRGQEARLRCSPMKGHSHVYWYRQLPEEGLKFMVYLQKENIIDESGMPKERFSAEFPKEGPSILRIQQVVRGDSAAYFCASRPQVTDPNSPLHFGNGTRLTVT.

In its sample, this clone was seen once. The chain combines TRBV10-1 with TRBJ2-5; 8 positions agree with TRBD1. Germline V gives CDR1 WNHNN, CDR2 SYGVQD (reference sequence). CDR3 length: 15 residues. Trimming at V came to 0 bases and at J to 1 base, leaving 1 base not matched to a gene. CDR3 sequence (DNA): TGCGCCAGCAGTGAGTCTGGGACAGGCCAAGAGACCCAGTACTTC. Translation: CASSESGTGQETQYF.

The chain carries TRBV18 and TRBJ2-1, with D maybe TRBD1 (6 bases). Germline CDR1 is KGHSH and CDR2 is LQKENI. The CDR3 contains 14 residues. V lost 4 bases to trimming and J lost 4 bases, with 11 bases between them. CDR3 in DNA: TGTGCCAGCTCACTCTTAGACAGGTACAATGAGCAGTTCTTC. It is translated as CASSLLDRYNEQFF.